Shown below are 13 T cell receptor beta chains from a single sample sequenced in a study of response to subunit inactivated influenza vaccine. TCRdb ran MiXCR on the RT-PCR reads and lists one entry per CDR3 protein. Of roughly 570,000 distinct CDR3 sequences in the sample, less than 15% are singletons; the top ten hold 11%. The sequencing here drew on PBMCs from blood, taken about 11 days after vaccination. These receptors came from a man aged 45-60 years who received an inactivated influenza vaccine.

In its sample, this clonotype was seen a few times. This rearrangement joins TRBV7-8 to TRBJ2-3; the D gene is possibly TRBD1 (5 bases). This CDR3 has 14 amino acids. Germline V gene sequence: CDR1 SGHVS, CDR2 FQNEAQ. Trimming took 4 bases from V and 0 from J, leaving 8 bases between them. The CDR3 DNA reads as TGTGCCAGCAGCTCCTGGACAAGCACAGATACGCAGTATTTT. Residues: CASSSWTSTDTQYF.

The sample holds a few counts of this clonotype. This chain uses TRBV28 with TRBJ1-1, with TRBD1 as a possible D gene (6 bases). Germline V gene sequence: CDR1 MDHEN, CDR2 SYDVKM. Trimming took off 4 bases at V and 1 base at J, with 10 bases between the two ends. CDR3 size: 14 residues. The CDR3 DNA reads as TGTGCCAGCAGTTCGGGACAACCGAACACTGAAGCTTTCTTT. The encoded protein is CASSSGQPNTEAFF.

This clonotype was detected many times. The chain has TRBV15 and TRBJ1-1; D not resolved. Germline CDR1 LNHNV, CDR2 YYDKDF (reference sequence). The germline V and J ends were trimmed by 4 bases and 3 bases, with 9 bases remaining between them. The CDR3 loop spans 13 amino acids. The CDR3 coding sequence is TGTGCCACCAGCACCGAGGCACACACTGAAGCTTTCTTT. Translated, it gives CATSTEAHTEAFF.

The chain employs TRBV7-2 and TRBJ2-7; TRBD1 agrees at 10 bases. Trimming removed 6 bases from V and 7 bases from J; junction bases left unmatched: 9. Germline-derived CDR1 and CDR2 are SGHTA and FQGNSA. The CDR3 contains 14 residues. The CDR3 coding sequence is TGTGCCAGCAGATTACCATGGACAGGGGGGGAGCAGTACTTC. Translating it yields CASRLPWTGGEQYF. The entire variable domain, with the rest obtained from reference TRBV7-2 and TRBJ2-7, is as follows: GAGVSQSPSNKVTEKGKDVELRCDPISGHTALYWYRQSLGQGLEFLIYFQGNSAPDKSGLPSDRFSAERTGGSVSTLTIQRTQQEDSAVYLCASRLPWTGGEQYFGPGTRLTVT.

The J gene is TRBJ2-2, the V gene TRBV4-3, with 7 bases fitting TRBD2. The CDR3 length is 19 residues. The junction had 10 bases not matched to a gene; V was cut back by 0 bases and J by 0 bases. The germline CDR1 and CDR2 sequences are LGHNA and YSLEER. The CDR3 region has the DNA TGCGCCAGCAGCCAAGATATGCTAGCGGAGCCCGCGAACACCGGGGAGCTGTTTTTT. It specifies CASSQDMLAEPANTGELFF.

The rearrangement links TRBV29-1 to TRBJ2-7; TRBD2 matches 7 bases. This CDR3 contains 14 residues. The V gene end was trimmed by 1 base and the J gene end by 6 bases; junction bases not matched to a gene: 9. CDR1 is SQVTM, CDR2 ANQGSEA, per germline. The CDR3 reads CSVEASGRGGEQYF. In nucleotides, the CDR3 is TGCAGCGTTGAAGCTAGCGGCCGGGGAGGCGAGCAGTACTTC.

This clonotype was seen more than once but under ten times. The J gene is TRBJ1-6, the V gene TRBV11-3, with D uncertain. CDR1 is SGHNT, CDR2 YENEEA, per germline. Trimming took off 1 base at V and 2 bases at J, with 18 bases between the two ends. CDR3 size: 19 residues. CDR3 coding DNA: TGTGCCAGCAGCTTAGGAAAGTTAAGGACGTTGACCTATAATTCACCCCTCCACTTT. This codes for CASSLGKLRTLTYNSPLHF.

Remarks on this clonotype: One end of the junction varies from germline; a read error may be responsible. CDR3 residues: CCAISSILGPWALGTEAFF. DNA of the CDR3: TGCTGTGCTATTTCCTCAATCCTCGGACCGTGGGCTCTGGGCACTGAAGCTTTCTTT. J is TRBJ1-1 and V is TRBV20-1; D is uncertain. Per germline, CDR1 DFQATT and CDR2 SNEGSKA (reference sequence). This CDR3 is built from 19 residues.

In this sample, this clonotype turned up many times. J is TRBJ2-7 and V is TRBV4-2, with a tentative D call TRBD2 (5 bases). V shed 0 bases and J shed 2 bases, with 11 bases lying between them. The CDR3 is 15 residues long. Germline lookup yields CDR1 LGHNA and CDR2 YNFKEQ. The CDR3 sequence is CASSQDRDSTYEQYF. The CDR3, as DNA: TGTGCCAGCAGCCAAGATCGGGATTCGACCTACGAGCAGTACTTC.

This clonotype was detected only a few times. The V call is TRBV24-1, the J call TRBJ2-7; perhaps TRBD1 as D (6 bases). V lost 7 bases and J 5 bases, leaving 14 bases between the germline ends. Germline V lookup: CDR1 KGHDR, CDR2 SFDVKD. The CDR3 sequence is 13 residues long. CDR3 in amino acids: CATSAGAGNEQYF. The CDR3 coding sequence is TGTGCCACCAGCGCAGGGGCGGGCAACGAGCAGTACTTC.

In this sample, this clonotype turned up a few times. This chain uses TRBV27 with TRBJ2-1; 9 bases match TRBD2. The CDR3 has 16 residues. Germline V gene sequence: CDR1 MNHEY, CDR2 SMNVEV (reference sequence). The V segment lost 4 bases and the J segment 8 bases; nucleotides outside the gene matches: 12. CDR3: CASSSGTSRRGDEQFF. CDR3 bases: TGTGCCAGCAGTTCCGGGACTAGCCGCCGTGGCGATGAGCAGTTCTTC.

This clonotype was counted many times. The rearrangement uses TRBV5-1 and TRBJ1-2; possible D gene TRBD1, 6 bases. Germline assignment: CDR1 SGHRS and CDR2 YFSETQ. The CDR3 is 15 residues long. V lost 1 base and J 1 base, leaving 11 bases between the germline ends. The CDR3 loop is CASSLTGRSNYGYTF. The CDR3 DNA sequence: TGCGCCAGCAGCTTGACAGGGAGGAGTAACTATGGCTACACCTTC. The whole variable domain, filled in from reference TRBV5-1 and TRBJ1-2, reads KAGVTQTPRYLIKTRGQQVTLSCSPISGHRSVSWYQQTPGQGLQFLFEYFSETQRNKGNFPGRFSGRQFSNSRSEMNVSTLELGDSALYLCASSLTGRSNYGYTFGSGTRLTVV.

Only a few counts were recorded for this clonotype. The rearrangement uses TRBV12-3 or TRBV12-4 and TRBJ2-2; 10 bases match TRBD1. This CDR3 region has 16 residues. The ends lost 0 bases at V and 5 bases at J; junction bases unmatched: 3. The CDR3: CASSLAGDRGTGELFF. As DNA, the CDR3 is TGTGCCAGCAGTTTAGCGGGGGACAGGGGTACCGGGGAGCTGTTTTTT.